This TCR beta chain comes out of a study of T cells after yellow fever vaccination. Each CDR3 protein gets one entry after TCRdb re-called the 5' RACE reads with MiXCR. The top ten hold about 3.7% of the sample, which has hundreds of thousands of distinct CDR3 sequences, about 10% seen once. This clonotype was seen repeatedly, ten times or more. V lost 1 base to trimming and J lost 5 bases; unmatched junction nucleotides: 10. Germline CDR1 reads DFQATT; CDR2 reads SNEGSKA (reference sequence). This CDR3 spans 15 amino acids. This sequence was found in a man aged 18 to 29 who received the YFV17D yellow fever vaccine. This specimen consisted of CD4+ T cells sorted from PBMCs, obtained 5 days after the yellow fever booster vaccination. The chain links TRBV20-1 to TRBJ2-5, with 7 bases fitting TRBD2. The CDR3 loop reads CSARGPTSVWETQYF. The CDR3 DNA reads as TGCAGTGCTAGAGGCCCCACTAGCGTATGGGAGACCCAGTACTTC.